The clone carrying this T cell receptor (beta chain) was seen a few times. As yet, its antigen is unknown. Trimming pared 3 bases from V and 2 bases from J, leaving 13 bases between. The germline V gene encodes CDR1 SGHRS and CDR2 YFSETQ. The CDR3 is 15 amino acids. The sample is drawn from a study of T-cell memory formation after mild COVID-19. 5'RACE, which relied on constant-segment primers, yielded TCR alpha and TCR beta cDNA libraries carrying sample barcodes and UMIs. Each CDR3 protein is one row after TCRdb ran MiXCR on the 5' RACE reads. This table has around 120,000 distinct CDR3 sequences, 16% appearing once. Study outcomes and limitations: Mainly in CM and EM were contracting CD4+ clones; CD8+ were in EMRA. Contracting clones from day 15 to 85 had balanced CD4/CD8; later expanders favoured CD4+.

The sequence came from an adult woman who had mild COVID-19 (a few samples of this study predate the infection). Cell type and time point are not known. The chain recombines TRBV5-1 with TRBJ2-3; D is perhaps TRBD1 or TRBD2 (5 bases each). The source material was PBMCs or a T cell subset sorted from them (not recorded which). CDR3 loop: CASSYTGRLTDTQYF. The CDR3 DNA follows: TGCGCCAGCAGCTACACGGGACGCCTCACAGATACGCAGTATTTT.